This T cell receptor (beta chain) is drawn from a study of cytomegalovirus exposure and HLA in healthy donors. Study-wide results and limits: When a later analysis was performed, an Asian-associated ancestry cluster reportedly had fewer N-insertions than the approximately 700-donor mean. The analysis excluded some indistinguishable V segments, including TRBV6-2 and TRBV6-3.

Comment on this clone: Its cognate antigen is unknown.

V dropped 2 bases and J dropped 7 bases, with 14 bases sitting between them. Looked up from germline, CDR1 is MGHRA and CDR2 is YSYEKL. The length of the CDR3 is 15 residues. PCR was performed using 60 Vbeta and 13 Jbeta primers. Generated by immunoSEQ multiplex PCR, the TCRdb table keeps only in-frame clones and is missing some. This table has about 130,000 clones, 65% to 80% appearing once. V gene TRBV4-1 combines with J gene TRBJ1-4, with D possibly TRBD1 on 6 matching bases. This sequence originates from a woman aged 60-75 years in good health and CMV-seropositive. The sequenced sample was PBMCs. The CDR3 reads CASSQIHREGEKLFF. The CDR3 region has the DNA TGCGCCAGCAGCCAAATACACAGGGAGGGTGAAAAACTGTTTTTT.